This T cell receptor (beta chain) comes out of a study of T cell repertoires in cytomegalovirus infection. Study outcomes and limitations: The ex vivo response showed dominance by HLA-C-restricted CMV-specific TCR beta clonotypes.

Trimming stripped 5 bases from V and 2 bases from J, with 15 bases between. Germline loops: CDR1 DFQATT, CDR2 SNEGSKA (reference sequence). This CDR3 spans 14 amino acids. Comment on this clonotype: As yet, its antigen is unknown.

TCRdb used MiXCR to reprocess the reads, holding one entry per CDR3 protein. The sample includes about 490,000 distinct CDR3 sequences, about 15% of them seen just once. This sequence originates from a human donor in good health (CMV status not recorded). Some clones in this sample may be carry-over from other donors' samples. Sequenced material: CD8+ T cells from PBMCs. The chain employs TRBV20-1 and TRBJ2-5; no clear D. CDR3 amino acids: CSASRPLGQETQYF. DNA of the CDR3: TGCAGTGCTTCCCGTCCCCTTGGTCAAGAGACCCAGTACTTC.